A selection of T cell receptor beta chains follows, all from one sample in a study of T cell responses to AZD1222 COVID-19 vaccine. Profiled with immunoSEQ multiplex PCR; TCRdb holds only in-frame clones, not every one. The sample has 70,000 or so clones, approximately 82% seen once. The specimen comprised peripheral blood, sampled 28 days after the second AZD1222 dose. These receptors were taken from an adult who received the AZD1222 COVID-19 vaccine. Both conserved end residues are part of each CDR3. The order of the fields is D gene, J gene, clone size, V gene, CDR3 protein, CDR3 DNA. The D gene is left open where the match is weak. Expanded clones are given a class, and other clones once, few, many or no size at all.

d_call: TRBD2; j_call: TRBJ2-1; clone_size: -; v_call: TRBV5-1; cdr3_aa: CASSLGTSGNYNEQFF; cdr3_nt: TGCGCCAGCAGCTTGGGCACTAGCGGGAACTACAATGAGCAGTTCTTC
d_call: -; j_call: TRBJ1-2; clone_size: -; v_call: TRBV7-2; cdr3_aa: CASSLVVTGGVMHGYTF; cdr3_nt: TGTGCCAGCAGCTTAGTGGTGACGGGGGGAGTTATGCATGGCTACACCTTC
d_call: TRBD1; j_call: TRBJ1-1; clone_size: -; v_call: TRBV6-6; cdr3_aa: CASSSPGTGRTEAFF; cdr3_nt: TGTGCCAGCAGTTCACCCGGGACAGGGCGGACTGAAGCTTTCTTT
d_call: TRBD2; j_call: TRBJ2-7; clone_size: -; v_call: TRBV4-2; cdr3_aa: CASSQELLAVYEQYF; cdr3_nt: TGTGCCAGCAGCCAAGAGCTACTAGCGGTATACGAGCAGTACTTC
d_call: -; j_call: TRBJ2-2; clone_size: -; v_call: TRBV5-6; cdr3_aa: CASSLARLAGTGELFF; cdr3_nt: TGTGCCAGCAGCTTGGCAAGGTTGGCGGGCACCGGGGAGCTGTTTTTT
d_call: -; j_call: TRBJ1-5; clone_size: few; v_call: TRBV2; cdr3_aa: CASRGGRVNDQPQHF; cdr3_nt: TGTGCCAGCAGGGGGGGGAGGGTGAACGATCAGCCCCAGCATTTT
d_call: -; j_call: TRBJ2-5; clone_size: -; v_call: TRBV11-2; cdr3_aa: CASSLGTHSQETQYF; cdr3_nt: TGTGCCAGCAGCTTAGGAACGCATTCCCAAGAGACCCAGTACTTC
d_call: -; j_call: TRBJ1-5; clone_size: -; v_call: TRBV2; cdr3_aa: CASMKGEGANQPQHF; cdr3_nt: TGTGCCAGCATGAAAGGGGAAGGTGCAAATCAGCCCCAGCATTTT
d_call: TRBD1; j_call: TRBJ1-2; clone_size: -; v_call: TRBV10-1; cdr3_aa: CASSDSGQLYGYTF; cdr3_nt: TGCGCCAGCAGTGATTCGGGACAGCTCTATGGCTACACCTTC
d_call: -; j_call: TRBJ2-1; clone_size: -; v_call: TRBV12-5; cdr3_aa: CASSENNEQFF; cdr3_nt: TGTGCTAGTTCCGAGAATAATGAGCAGTTCTTC
d_call: TRBD2; j_call: TRBJ2-7; clone_size: -; v_call: TRBV4-2; cdr3_aa: CASSQATSGFYEQYF; cdr3_nt: TGTGCCAGCAGCCAAGCTACTAGCGGATTCTACGAGCAGTACTTC
d_call: TRBD2; j_call: TRBJ2-3; clone_size: once; v_call: TRBV7-9; cdr3_aa: CASSLSSSGRSDTQYF; cdr3_nt: TGTGCCAGCAGCTTATCTTCTAGCGGGAGGTCAGATACGCAGTATTTT
d_call: TRBD2; j_call: TRBJ2-7; clone_size: -; v_call: TRBV6-2/TRBV6-3; cdr3_aa: CASSYRIVSGNMEQYF; cdr3_nt: TGTGCCAGCAGTTATAGGATAGTTAGCGGGAACATGGAGCAGTACTTC
d_call: -; j_call: TRBJ2-7; clone_size: -; v_call: TRBV6-5; cdr3_aa: CASSYAAAYEQYF; cdr3_nt: TGTGCCAGCAGTTACGCGGCAGCCTACGAGCAGTACTTC
d_call: TRBD2; j_call: TRBJ2-1; clone_size: -; v_call: TRBV9; cdr3_aa: CASSEASGRFLNNEQFF; cdr3_nt: TGTGCCAGCAGCGAGGCTAGCGGGAGGTTTTTAAACAATGAGCAGTTCTTC
d_call: -; j_call: TRBJ2-1; clone_size: -; v_call: TRBV9; cdr3_aa: CASTERGQRGYNEQFF; cdr3_nt: TGTGCCAGCACGGAGCGGGGACAGAGAGGGTACAATGAGCAGTTCTTC
d_call: -; j_call: TRBJ1-3; clone_size: few; v_call: TRBV23-1; cdr3_aa: CASSQFAGRKGNTIYF; cdr3_nt: TGCGCCAGCAGTCAATTCGCAGGGAGAAAAGGAAACACCATATATTTT
d_call: -; j_call: TRBJ1-4; clone_size: -; v_call: TRBV29-1; cdr3_aa: CSVEDPNSREKLFF; cdr3_nt: TGCAGCGTTGAAGATCCAAACAGTCGGGAAAAACTGTTTTTT
d_call: -; j_call: TRBJ1-1; clone_size: -; v_call: TRBV5-1; cdr3_aa: CASSLQLNTEAFF; cdr3_nt: TGCGCCAGCAGCTTACAGTTGAACACTGAAGCTTTCTTT
d_call: -; j_call: TRBJ1-2; clone_size: once; v_call: TRBV15; cdr3_aa: CATSRERQFYGYTF; cdr3_nt: TGTGCCACCAGCAGAGAAAGACAGTTCTATGGCTACACCTTC
d_call: -; j_call: TRBJ2-3; clone_size: -; v_call: TRBV15; cdr3_aa: CATSLEGIPTDTQYF; cdr3_nt: TGTGCCACCAGCCTGGAGGGGATTCCCACAGATACGCAGTATTTT
d_call: TRBD2; j_call: TRBJ2-1; clone_size: -; v_call: TRBV6-5; cdr3_aa: CATYSGVNNEQFF; cdr3_nt: TGTGCCACTTATAGCGGGGTTAACAATGAGCAGTTCTTC
d_call: -; j_call: TRBJ1-2; clone_size: few; v_call: TRBV15; cdr3_aa: CATSRTTGRDGGYTF; cdr3_nt: TGTGCCACCAGCAGGACCACAGGGAGGGACGGGGGCTACACCTTC
d_call: -; j_call: TRBJ2-1; clone_size: -; v_call: TRBV10-1; cdr3_aa: CASSIGSIGSEQFF; cdr3_nt: TGCGCCAGCAGTATAGGAAGTATCGGTAGTGAGCAGTTCTTC
d_call: TRBD2; j_call: TRBJ2-3; clone_size: -; v_call: TRBV5-1; cdr3_aa: CASSLVTSGGAADTQYF; cdr3_nt: TGCGCCAGCAGCTTGGTGACTAGCGGGGGGGCTGCAGATACGCAGTATTTT
d_call: TRBD1; j_call: TRBJ2-7; clone_size: -; v_call: TRBV5-5; cdr3_aa: CASSTDRAHEQYF; cdr3_nt: TGTGCCAGCAGCACAGACAGGGCCCACGAGCAGTACTTC
d_call: TRBD1; j_call: TRBJ1-1; clone_size: once; v_call: TRBV4-1; cdr3_aa: CASSQVSDRWRQNTEAFF; cdr3_nt: TGCGCCAGCAGCCAAGTATCGGACAGGTGGAGGCAGAACACTGAAGCTTTCTTT
d_call: TRBD1; j_call: TRBJ1-4; clone_size: -; v_call: TRBV5-1; cdr3_aa: CASSTGPGQLNEKLFF; cdr3_nt: TGCGCCAGCAGCACCGGGCCGGGACAGCTTAATGAAAAACTGTTTTTT
d_call: -; j_call: TRBJ2-2; clone_size: once; v_call: TRBV5-1; cdr3_aa: CASSLGGYGELFF; cdr3_nt: TGCGCCAGCAGCTTGGGCGGGTACGGGGAGCTGTTTTTT
d_call: -; j_call: TRBJ1-6; clone_size: -; v_call: TRBV19; cdr3_aa: CASSRGTNSPLHF; cdr3_nt: TGTGCCAGTAGTCGGGGAACCAATTCACCCCTCCACTTT
d_call: -; j_call: TRBJ1-1; clone_size: -; v_call: TRBV10-3; cdr3_aa: CAIRKDRVNTEAFF; cdr3_nt: TGTGCCATCAGGAAGGACAGAGTTAACACTGAAGCTTTCTTT
d_call: -; j_call: TRBJ1-2; clone_size: -; v_call: TRBV13; cdr3_aa: CASSFWGTPNYGYTF; cdr3_nt: TGTGCCAGCAGCTTTTGGGGGACGCCTAACTATGGCTACACCTTC
d_call: -; j_call: TRBJ2-2; clone_size: -; v_call: TRBV5-1; cdr3_aa: CASATQGFTGELFF; cdr3_nt: TGCGCCAGCGCAACGCAGGGGTTCACCGGGGAGCTGTTTTTT
d_call: TRBD1; j_call: TRBJ1-2; clone_size: -; v_call: TRBV14; cdr3_aa: CASSQGIWTGVGDGYTF; cdr3_nt: TGTGCCAGCAGCCAAGGAATCTGGACAGGGGTTGGGGATGGCTACACCTTC
d_call: TRBD2; j_call: TRBJ2-3; clone_size: -; v_call: TRBV19; cdr3_aa: CASSAFLAGGFTDTQYF; cdr3_nt: TGTGCCAGTAGTGCGTTCCTAGCGGGGGGTTTCACAGATACGCAGTATTTT
d_call: -; j_call: TRBJ2-7; clone_size: -; v_call: TRBV18; cdr3_aa: CASSEIGPPYEQYF; cdr3_nt: TGTGCCAGCTCAGAGATAGGGCCCCCCTACGAGCAGTACTTC
d_call: TRBD1; j_call: TRBJ2-7; clone_size: -; v_call: TRBV5-6; cdr3_aa: CASSLAGQGAGEQYF; cdr3_nt: TGTGCCAGCAGCTTGGCGGGACAGGGGGCTGGGGAGCAGTACTTC
d_call: -; j_call: TRBJ2-6; clone_size: -; v_call: TRBV7-3; cdr3_aa: CASSLLSSGANVLTF; cdr3_nt: TGTGCCAGCAGCTTATTAAGCTCTGGGGCCAACGTCCTGACTTTC
d_call: -; j_call: TRBJ2-1; clone_size: -; v_call: TRBV2; cdr3_aa: CASSEPPLAEQFF; cdr3_nt: TGTGCCAGCAGTGAGCCCCCGCTAGCGGAGCAGTTCTTC
d_call: -; j_call: TRBJ1-2; clone_size: -; v_call: TRBV7-9; cdr3_aa: CASSLALGVTSNYGYTF; cdr3_nt: TGTGCCAGCAGCTTAGCGCTCGGGGTTACTTCTAACTATGGCTACACCTTC
d_call: -; j_call: TRBJ1-2; clone_size: -; v_call: TRBV19; cdr3_aa: CASISRRGGFGYTF; cdr3_nt: TGTGCCAGTATTTCCCGAAGGGGAGGCTTCGGCTACACCTTC
d_call: -; j_call: TRBJ2-1; clone_size: -; v_call: TRBV7-8; cdr3_aa: CASSLGQVYNEQFF; cdr3_nt: TGTGCCAGCAGCTTAGGACAGGTCTACAATGAGCAGTTCTTC
d_call: TRBD2; j_call: TRBJ2-1; clone_size: -; v_call: TRBV27; cdr3_aa: CASSLRTSGGNEQFF; cdr3_nt: TGTGCCAGCAGTTTACGGACTAGCGGGGGGAATGAGCAGTTCTTC
d_call: TRBD1; j_call: TRBJ2-2; clone_size: -; v_call: TRBV13; cdr3_aa: CASSLGTGPNTGELFF; cdr3_nt: TGTGCCAGCAGCTTAGGGACAGGGCCGAACACCGGGGAGCTGTTTTTT
d_call: -; j_call: TRBJ1-2; clone_size: -; v_call: TRBV7-2; cdr3_aa: CASSSIANYGYTF; cdr3_nt: TGTGCCAGCAGTTCCATCGCTAACTATGGCTACACCTTC
d_call: -; j_call: TRBJ1-1; clone_size: -; v_call: TRBV12-3/TRBV12-4; cdr3_aa: CASTLNRATEAFF; cdr3_nt: TGTGCCAGCACACTTAACAGGGCTACTGAAGCTTTCTTT
d_call: TRBD1; j_call: TRBJ2-7; clone_size: few; v_call: TRBV7-2; cdr3_aa: CASSRQGQNEQYF; cdr3_nt: TGTGCCAGCAGCCGACAGGGACAGAACGAGCAGTACTTC
d_call: -; j_call: TRBJ2-7; clone_size: -; v_call: TRBV2; cdr3_aa: CASSAWKPGEQYF; cdr3_nt: TGTGCCAGCAGTGCATGGAAGCCGGGAGAGCAGTACTTC
d_call: -; j_call: TRBJ2-2; clone_size: few; v_call: TRBV5-1; cdr3_aa: CASSQGFVAGELFF; cdr3_nt: TGCGCCAGCAGCCAGGGTTTCGTGGCCGGGGAGCTGTTTTTT
d_call: -; j_call: TRBJ2-5; clone_size: -; v_call: TRBV12-5; cdr3_aa: CASALETQYF; cdr3_nt: TGTGCTAGTGCCTTAGAGACCCAGTACTTC
d_call: -; j_call: TRBJ2-7; clone_size: -; v_call: TRBV27; cdr3_aa: CASSYVSLDPYEQYF; cdr3_nt: TGTGCCAGCAGTTATGTAAGTTTGGATCCCTACGAGCAGTACTTC
d_call: -; j_call: TRBJ1-3; clone_size: -; v_call: TRBV12-5; cdr3_aa: CASGPSGSAGNTIYF; cdr3_nt: TGTGCTAGTGGTCCGTCCGGGAGCGCTGGAAACACCATATATTTT
d_call: TRBD1; j_call: TRBJ1-1; clone_size: -; v_call: TRBV29-1; cdr3_aa: CSTQPGGVNTEAFF; cdr3_nt: TGCAGCACCCAGCCAGGGGGCGTTAACACTGAAGCTTTCTTT
d_call: TRBD2; j_call: TRBJ2-7; clone_size: few; v_call: TRBV4-1; cdr3_aa: CASSLDRASGSTYEQYF; cdr3_nt: TGCGCCAGCAGCCTCGACAGGGCTAGCGGGAGTACCTACGAGCAGTACTTC
d_call: -; j_call: TRBJ2-1; clone_size: -; v_call: TRBV30; cdr3_aa: CAWSPQPIVYNEQFF; cdr3_nt: TGTGCCTGGAGTCCACAGCCGATTGTCTACAATGAGCAGTTCTTC